These T cell receptor beta chains were read from a single sample in a study of T cells after yellow fever vaccination. One entry per CDR3 protein, called by TCRdb with MiXCR from the 5' RACE reads. The sample includes around 110,000 distinct CDR3 sequences, approximately 8.4% of them seen just once. Here the sequenced sample was CD8+ T cells sorted from PBMCs, taken 45 days after the yellow fever booster vaccination. These receptors were taken from a man younger than 40 who received the YFV17D yellow fever vaccine. Both conserved end residues are part of each CDR3. Each record gives: J gene, V gene, CDR3 protein.

TRBJ2-1,TRBV12-3/TRBV12-4,CASSFGNEQFF
TRBJ2-2,TRBV9,CASSAQGGGVTGELFF
TRBJ1-1,TRBV7-6,CASSLVRVGSPAFF
TRBJ2-7,TRBV9,CASSVANTGAYEQYF
TRBJ2-7,TRBV7-9,CASSSASTNEQYF
TRBJ1-2,TRBV7-9,CASSPIQGDGNGYTF
TRBJ2-5,TRBV21-1,CASSKLGKDFEAQYF
TRBJ2-3,TRBV11-2,CASSLSNGGASTDTQYF
TRBJ2-1,TRBV4-3,CVSSQAPPEAGTAYNEQFF
TRBJ2-7,TRBV2,CASSDRRGTYEQYF
TRBJ1-2,TRBV11-2,CATLGGTKNYGYTF
TRBJ2-5,TRBV10-2,CASSEFYQETQYF
TRBJ2-2,TRBV25-1,CASSELIAVNGELFF
TRBJ2-2,TRBV29-1,CSVDPGTGELFF
TRBJ1-6,TRBV15,CATSRDLIAGKDNSPLHF
TRBJ2-3,TRBV29-1,CSAEGGTEGTDTQYF
TRBJ2-2,TRBV11-3,CASSPRAPF
TRBJ2-2,TRBV7-6,CASRYGGTGNTGELFF
TRBJ2-1,TRBV6-5,CASSYPRTSGSHDEQFF
TRBJ2-2,TRBV7-9,CASSLSTGELFF
TRBJ1-1,TRBV25-1,CASSDIGVNTEAFF
TRBJ2-7,TRBV9,CASSVGTSGGNEQYF
TRBJ2-5,TRBV11-2,CASSSAGKETQYF
TRBJ2-7,TRBV7-9,CASSSRPRDYKGYEQYF
TRBJ2-7,TRBV6-5,CASSSYRGEYEQYF
TRBJ2-1,TRBV7-9,CASSDGAGSYNEQFF
TRBJ2-7,TRBV7-2,CASSQSGTYSYEQYF
TRBJ2-7,TRBV12-3/TRBV12-4,CASSSSSGPYEQYF
TRBJ2-1,TRBV28,CASVRDSSYNEQFF
TRBJ1-2,TRBV9,CASSVGGEDGYTF
TRBJ2-7,TRBV25-1,CASSGGLAGVIGRQYF
TRBJ2-1,TRBV7-9,CASSLIGLHEQFF
TRBJ2-7,TRBV4-3,CASSHSGGSYEQYF
TRBJ2-1,TRBV29-1,CSGLSGSGEQFF
TRBJ2-3,TRBV7-9,CASSLGVDTQYF
TRBJ2-3,TRBV28,CASSSPRDHPDTQYF
TRBJ2-1,TRBV6-2/TRBV6-3,CASSYPDRGQFF
TRBJ2-1,TRBV2,CTFSPPQASSHPDYEQFF
TRBJ2-1,TRBV7-9,CASSLNGLAGGREQFF
TRBJ2-7,TRBV4-3,CASSQVGKGEQYF
TRBJ2-6,TRBV5-1,CASRISGNSGANVLTF
TRBJ2-1,TRBV20-1,CSARDPGISGTAYYNEQFF
TRBJ2-7,TRBV6-1,CASLTGDRGLYEQYF
TRBJ1-2,TRBV19,CASSIATDYGYTF
TRBJ2-1,TRBV20-1,CSARSGLAGGPIMNEQFF
TRBJ2-7,TRBV9,CASSAGHYYEQYF
TRBJ1-1,TRBV2,CASSVPQQGVTEAFF
TRBJ2-5,TRBV9,CASSVADMGGRQETQYF
TRBJ2-7,TRBV20-1,CSADELQGAREQYF
TRBJ2-7,TRBV30,CAWSVGQVFYEQYF
TRBJ2-1,TRBV27,CASSLVAASSYNEQFF
TRBJ2-5,TRBV9,CASSSGTGPYQETQYF
TRBJ2-1,TRBV5-5,CASSPVSLDYEQFF